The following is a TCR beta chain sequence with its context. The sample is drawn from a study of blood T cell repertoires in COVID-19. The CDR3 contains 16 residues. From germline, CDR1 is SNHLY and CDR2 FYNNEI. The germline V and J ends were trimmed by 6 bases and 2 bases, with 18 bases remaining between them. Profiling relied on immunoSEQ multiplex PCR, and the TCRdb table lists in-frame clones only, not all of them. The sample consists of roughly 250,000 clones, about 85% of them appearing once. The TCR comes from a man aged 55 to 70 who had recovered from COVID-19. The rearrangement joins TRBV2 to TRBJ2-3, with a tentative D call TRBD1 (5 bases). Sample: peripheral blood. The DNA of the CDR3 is TGTGCCAGCAGGAAGAACCTAGGGGCCAACACAGATACGCAGTATTTT. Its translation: CASRKNLGANTDTQYF.